This TCR beta chain was observed in a study of blood T cell repertoires in COVID-19. Background on the study: In each case, the material was cDNA or gDNA derived from T cells, B-cell-depleted T cells, or PBMCs.

Trimming shortened V by 1 base and J by 3 bases, and 20 bases separated the two germline ends. This CDR3 contains 17 residues. Germline values: CDR1 SGHDT, CDR2 YYEEEE. Method: immunoSEQ multiplex PCR; TCRdb's copy keeps in-frame clones and lacks some. This table holds 150,000 to 200,000 clones, 89% found once. This sequence originates from a woman under 30 who had recovered from COVID-19. This chain connects TRBV5-6 to TRBJ2-7; D might be TRBD2 (6 bases). Material for sequencing was PBMCs or T cells enriched from blood (not recorded which). CDR3 in amino acids: CASSLRFGGIGNYEQYF. The DNA of the CDR3 is TGTGCCAGCAGCTTGAGGTTTGGCGGGATAGGGAACTACGAGCAGTACTTC. Using reference TRBV5-6 and TRBJ2-7 for the parts outside the CDR3, the full variable domain is DAGVTQSPTHLIKTRGQQVTLRCSPKSGHDTVSWYQQALGQGPQFIFQYYEEEERQRGNFPDRFSGHQFPNYSSELNVNALLLGDSALYLCASSLRFGGIGNYEQYFGPGTRLTVT.